The rows below give T cell receptor beta chains drawn from one sample of a study of cytomegalovirus exposure and HLA in healthy donors. This table comes from immunoSEQ multiplex PCR, and its TCRdb copy is limited to in-frame clones, with some not included. Among fewer than 90,000 clones listed, 70% were seen once. The sequencing input was PBMCs. The receptors stem from a woman aged 45-60 years in good health and CMV-seropositive. The CDR3 runs from the conserved cysteine through the conserved F or W. D genes are given only for firm matches. Clone size is shown for a subset of rows, as once, few, many or a class of expanded clone.

V	D	J	size	DNA	CDR3
TRBV4-3	TRBD2	TRBJ2-7	.	TGCGCCAGCAGCCCAGGGACTAGCGACTACGGGCAGTACTTC	CASSPGTSDYGQYF
TRBV5-1	TRBD2	TRBJ2-1	.	TGCGCCAGCAGCTTGGTGGCTAGCGGGGGGGAGCAGTTCTTC	CASSLVASGGEQFF
TRBV6-4	TRBD1	TRBJ2-3	.	TGTGCCAGCAGTTTCGGGACAGGGCAGGACGATACGCAGTATTTT	CASSFGTGQDDTQYF
TRBV28	.	TRBJ1-3	.	TGTGCCAGCAAAAATTGGGGGCAGGGAAACACCATATATTTT	CASKNWGQGNTIYF
TRBV28	TRBD1	TRBJ1-1	.	TGTGCCAGCACCGGGCTGGGACAGGGGTCCCCTGAAGCTTTCTTT	CASTGLGQGSPEAFF
TRBV10-3	.	TRBJ1-1	.	TGTGCCATCAGTGAGAAAGCGCCGGCAGCGAACACTGAAGCTTTCTTT	CAISEKAPAANTEAFF
TRBV7-9	.	TRBJ1-5	.	TGTGCCAGCAGCTTAGGGGCAGACAATCAGCCCCAGCATTTT	CASSLGADNQPQHF
TRBV4-2	TRBD2	TRBJ2-1	few	TGTGCCAGCAGCCACACTCTAGCGGGGGCCTACAATGAGCAGTTCTTC	CASSHTLAGAYNEQFF
TRBV9	.	TRBJ2-2	.	TGTGCCAGCAGCGTCGGAGAAACGGGTCCTACCGGGGAGCTGTTTTTT	CASSVGETGPTGELFF
TRBV4-3	TRBD1	TRBJ2-1	.	TGCGCCAGCAGCCAAGATCGAGGGGGCGTAGGTGACAATGAGCAGTTCTTC	CASSQDRGGVGDNEQFF
TRBV30	TRBD1	TRBJ2-5	.	TGTGCCTGGAGTCCACGGACAGGTCCCCAAGAGACCCAGTACTTC	CAWSPRTGPQETQYF
TRBV5-4	.	TRBJ2-7	once	TGTGCCAGCAGCTTGAAGGGACACTACGAGCAGTACTTC	CASSLKGHYEQYF